Following are 31 T cell receptor beta chains from one sample sequenced in a study of Tregs in tolerant kidney transplant recipients (dated by TCRdb to about 2019). Library prep was done by the immunoSEQ multiplex PCR assay. Drawn from immuneACCESS, this table holds only the in-frame rearrangements with V and J called that TCRdb kept. Clones are partly lost; checked studies trace under half to an unresolved V gene and leave the rest unexplained. The sample contains about 240,000 clones, about 86% of them found a single time. The ten largest clones add up to around 0.61% of the sample. Sequenced material: CD4+ T cells from blood. These receptors were taken from a human donor in good health.

The chain joins TRBV7-9 to TRBJ1-1; TRBD1 matches 9 bases. Germline loops: CDR1 SEHNR, CDR2 FQNEAQ (reference sequence). J was trimmed by 0 bases and V by 1 base; bases with no gene match: 6. This CDR3 is built from 17 residues. The CDR3 reads CASSLVGQGGMNTEAFF. CDR3 in DNA: TGTGCCAGCAGCTTAGTGGGACAGGGCGGTATGAACACTGAAGCTTTCTTT.

The V gene is TRBV2, the J gene TRBJ1-1, with 7 nucleotides matching TRBD1. V was clipped by 7 bases and J by 3 bases; unmatched bases: 5. The CDR3 contains 13 residues. In germline, CDR1 is SNHLY, CDR2 FYNNEI. This CDR3 is CASTGTAYTEAFF. Here the CDR3 DNA reads TGTGCCAGCACCGGGACAGCCTACACTGAAGCTTTCTTT.

This rearrangement joins TRBV7-9 to TRBJ2-3, with D perhaps given as TRBD1 or TRBD2 (6 bases each). The ends were cut back, 11 bases at V and 6 bases at J, with 21 bases in the middle. CDR3 length equals 14 residues. Germline V gene data show CDR1 as SEHNR and CDR2 as FQNEAQ (reference sequence). CDR3 bases: TGTGCCGCCGGTTTTCGTCGGGGGCTGGATACGCAGTATTTT. This gives the protein CAAGFRRGLDTQYF. Together with reference TRBV7-9 and TRBJ2-3, the CDR3 gives the full variable domain: DTGVSQNPRHKITKRGQNVTFRCDPISEHNRLYWYRQTLGQGPEFLTYFQNEAQLEKSRLLSDRFSAERPKGSFSTLEIQRTEQGDSAMYLCAAGFRRGLDTQYFGPGTRLTVL.

The V gene is TRBV27, the J gene TRBJ2-1; 9 bases agree with TRBD1. This CDR3 has 15 amino acids. Looked up from germline, CDR1 is MNHEY and CDR2 is SMNVEV (reference sequence). Losses at the gene ends were 5 bases for V and 7 bases for J; bases not matched to a gene: 9. CDR3 protein: CASSRDRERLNEQFF. DNA for the CDR3: TGTGCCAGCAGTAGGGACAGGGAGAGGCTTAATGAGCAGTTCTTC.

This chain joins TRBV5-1 and TRBJ2-1, with 8 bases lining up with TRBD2. CDR3 length: 17 residues. With 4 bases clipped from V and 7 bases from J, the junction kept 16 bases outside the gene matches. Germline CDR1 and CDR2: SGHRS and YFSETQ. CDR3 in DNA: TGCGCCAGCAGCCCCGCCGAGCGGGAGAGGGGCGGGAATGAGCAGTTCTTC. Amino acid sequence: CASSPAERERGGNEQFF.

This sequence joins TRBV7-8 and TRBJ1-1; D is unclear. The CDR3 is 15 residues long. Trimming took off 1 base at V and 1 base at J, with 10 bases between the two ends. Germline loops: CDR1 SGHVS, CDR2 FQNEAQ. The CDR3 DNA follows: TGTGCCAGCAGCTTAGAAATATGGCGGAACACTGAAGCTTTCTTT. Protein product: CASSLEIWRNTEAFF.

The chain uses TRBV21-1 and TRBJ2-7; the table's D gene call, TRBD1, was not cross checked with the DNA. TRBV21-1 is designated a pseudogene. The CDR3 spans 18 residues. CDR3 DNA sequence: TGTGCCAGCAGCAAAAGGTTAGGAAGGACAGGGGTCCCCTACGAGCAGTACTTC. Translation gives CASSKRLGRTGVPYEQYF.

The CDR3 spells CASSLDPGQVQSGELFF. In DNA, the CDR3 is TGCGCCAGCAGCTTGGACCCAGGACAGGTTCAATCCGGGGAGCTGTTTTTT. J is TRBJ2-2 and V is TRBV5-1, with TRBD1 matching 7 bases. Germline V CDR1 and CDR2: SGHRS, YFSETQ. The CDR3 has 17 residues. Trimming removed 0 bases from V and 6 bases from J; junction bases left unmatched: 11.

This chain links TRBV18 with TRBJ1-3; no reliable D call. CDR1 is KGHSH, CDR2 LQKENI, per germline. The CDR3 covers 14 residues. Trimming pared 4 bases from V and 0 bases from J, leaving 7 bases between. The CDR3 reads CASSHDTSGNTIYF. DNA for the CDR3: TGTGCCAGCTCACACGACACCTCTGGAAACACCATATATTTT.

The CDR3 DNA follows: TGTGCCAGCTTGGACAGTCTTAGGAGAGGGACCGGGGAGCTGTTTTTT. It specifies CASLDSLRRGTGELFF. The chain links TRBV18 to TRBJ2-2, with D possibly TRBD1 on 6 matching bases. Per germline, CDR1 KGHSH and CDR2 LQKENI. Trimming shortened V by 7 bases and J by 5 bases, and 20 bases separated the two germline ends. This CDR3 region has 16 residues.

The rearrangement joins TRBV5-1 to TRBJ2-7; 11 nucleotides match TRBD1. CDR1 is SGHRS, CDR2 YFSETQ, per germline. V trimming: 1 base; J trimming: 4 bases; junction bases outside the gene matches: 7. This CDR3 has 16 amino acids. The CDR3 region has the DNA TGCGCCAGCAGCTTGACTTGGGACAGGGGGAGGTACGAGCAGTACTTC. Encoded protein: CASSLTWDRGRYEQYF.

This chain connects TRBV7-6 to TRBJ1-3; D call uncertain. The ends were cut back, 5 bases at V and 5 bases at J, with 10 bases in the middle. CDR1 and CDR2 from the germline V gene are SGHVS and FNYEAQ. The length of the CDR3 is 13 residues. CDR3 DNA: TGTGCCAGCAGCGTCGGACGGAGAAACACCATATATTTT. Amino acids: CASSVGRRNTIYF. Full variable domain (rest looked up from reference TRBV7-6 and TRBJ1-3): GAGVSQSPRYKVTKRGQDVALRCDPISGHVSLYWYRQALGQGPEFLTYFNYEAQQDKSGLPNDRFSAERPEGSISTLTIQRTEQRDSAMYRCASSVGRRNTIYFGEGSWLTVV.

Written as DNA, the CDR3 is TGTGCCAGCTCACCACGTGCCGGACTGATCAATGAGCAGTTCTTC. It yields the protein CASSPRAGLINEQFF. This chain uses TRBV18 with TRBJ2-1; weak D call: TRBD2 (5 bases). Germline values: CDR1 KGHSH, CDR2 LQKENI. V gave up 1 base and J gave up 6 bases, with 13 bases separating them. The CDR3 covers 15 residues.

This chain links TRBV6-1 with TRBJ2-7; D uncertain. This CDR3 has 11 amino acids. The V gene lost 6 bases and the J gene lost 3 bases, with 6 bases spanning the gap. Per germline, CDR1 MNHNS and CDR2 SASEGT. The CDR3: CASSGIYEQYF. In DNA, the CDR3 is TGTGCCAGCAGCGGTATCTACGAGCAGTACTTC.

This chain connects TRBV7-2 to TRBJ2-1; 10 nucleotides line up with TRBD2. Trimming removed 8 bases from V and 6 bases from J; junction bases left unmatched: 7. Germline values: CDR1 SGHTA, CDR2 FQGNSA. CDR3 length: 14 amino acids. The CDR3 nucleotides are TGTGCCAGCCCCCTAGCGGGAGTTTTCAATGAGCAGTTCTTC. Translated, it gives CASPLAGVFNEQFF.

This chain connects TRBV7-2 to TRBJ1-2; D gene uncertain. Germline V lookup: CDR1 SGHTA, CDR2 FQGNSA. This CDR3 is 14 amino acids long. The ends were cut back, 2 bases at V and 4 bases at J, with 11 bases in the middle. The CDR3 region has the DNA TGTGCCAGCAGCTTATCCGCGCCTTCCTATGGCTACACCTTC. It yields the protein CASSLSAPSYGYTF.

This sequence joins TRBV29-1 and TRBJ1-5; D not resolved. CDR1 is SQVTM, CDR2 ANQGSEA, per germline. This CDR3 is 13 amino acids long. Trimming took 6 bases from V and 3 from J, leaving 12 bases between them. CDR3 residues: CSVEADPNQPQHF. The CDR3, as DNA: TGCAGCGTCGAGGCGGACCCCAATCAGCCCCAGCATTTT. Complete variable domain (other parts from reference TRBV29-1 and TRBJ1-5): SAVISQKPSRDICQRGTSLTIQCQVDSQVTMMFWYRQQPGQSLTLIATANQGSEATYESGFVIDKFPISRPNLTFSTLTVSNMSPEDSSIYLCSVEADPNQPQHFGDGTRLSIL.

V usage is TRBV2 and J usage is TRBJ1-3, with D unresolved. This CDR3 is built from 12 residues. CDR1 is SNHLY, CDR2 FYNNEI, per germline. With 6 bases removed from V and 3 bases from J, the gap between germline ends came to 6 bases. In nucleotides, the CDR3 is TGTGCCAGCAGACCAATTGGAAACACCATATATTTT. Translated, it gives CASRPIGNTIYF.

The V gene is TRBV6-1, the J gene TRBJ2-6, with D hard to call. This CDR3 spans 15 amino acids. Germline loops: CDR1 MNHNS, CDR2 SASEGT. The V gene lost 7 bases and the J gene lost 0 bases, with 10 bases spanning the gap. For the CDR3, the DNA is TGTGCCAGCAAAAGGGTTCACTCTGGGGCCAACGTCCTGACTTTC. This encodes CASKRVHSGANVLTF.

The chain couples TRBV6-1 to TRBJ2-1; D remains ambiguous. The CDR3 runs 15 residues. The V gene lost 8 bases and the J gene lost 7 bases, with 21 bases spanning the gap. CDR1 is MNHNS, CDR2 SASEGT, per germline. CDR3 DNA: TGTGCCAGCCGTGCCCACCCGGCGGCCTTGAATGAGCAGTTCTTC. Encoded protein: CASRAHPAALNEQFF.

V is TRBV2 and J is TRBJ2-7; 7 bases are a match to TRBD1. In germline, CDR1 is SNHLY, CDR2 FYNNEI. CDR3 length: 15 amino acids. With V trimmed by 6 bases and J by 0 bases, 8 bases remained unmatched. The CDR3 sequence: CASRLTGSSSYEQYF. For the CDR3, the DNA is TGTGCCAGCAGGCTGACAGGGTCAAGCTCCTACGAGCAGTACTTC.

The chain couples TRBV6-1 to TRBJ1-2; 8 bases agree with TRBD1. Germline assignment: CDR1 MNHNS and CDR2 SASEGT. V lost 3 bases to trimming and J lost 4 bases; unmatched junction nucleotides: 7. This CDR3 contains 15 residues. The DNA for the CDR3 is TGTGCCAGCAGTGAGCCAACGACAGGGGTCTATGGCTACACCTTC. Protein product: CASSEPTTGVYGYTF.

This rearrangement joins TRBV27 to TRBJ1-1; D ambiguous. Germline CDR1 MNHEY, CDR2 SMNVEV (reference sequence). The CDR3 is 13 amino acids. V gave up 1 base and J gave up 5 bases, with 8 bases separating them. The CDR3 spells CASSLFSATEAFF. The CDR3 bases are TGTGCCAGCAGTTTATTTTCAGCGACTGAAGCTTTCTTT.

The rearrangement uses TRBV11-2 and TRBJ2-2; 7 bases are shared with TRBD1. From germline, CDR1 is SGHAT and CDR2 FQNNGV. The CDR3 has 15 residues. V trimming: 7 bases; J trimming: 1 base; junction bases outside the gene matches: 6. As DNA, the CDR3 is TGTGCCAGCACGCCTCGGGACAGGAACACCGGGGAGCTGTTTTTT. Residues: CASTPRDRNTGELFF. Full variable domain (missing parts from reference TRBV11-2 and TRBJ2-2): EAGVAQSPRYKIIEKRQSVAFWCNPISGHATLYWYQQILGQGPKLLIQFQNNGVVDDSQLPKDRFSAERLKGVDSTLKIQPAKLEDSAVYLCASTPRDRNTGELFFGEGSRLTVL.

The chain couples TRBV28 to TRBJ1-3, with D possibly matching TRBD1 (5 bases). The V end was cut by 0 bases, the J end by 0 bases, with 12 bases between. Germline values: CDR1 MDHEN, CDR2 SYDVKM. There are 17 residues in the CDR3. CDR3 nucleotide sequence: TGTGCCAGCAGTTTATGGGGGGGAGAGGGCTCTGGAAACACCATATATTTT. Amino acids: CASSLWGGEGSGNTIYF. Variable domain in full (rest from reference TRBV28 and TRBJ1-3): DVKVTQSSRYLVKRTGEKVFLECVQDMDHENMFWYRQDPGLGLRLIYFSYDVKMKEKGDIPEGYSVSREKKERFSLILESASTNQTSMYLCASSLWGGEGSGNTIYFGEGSWLTVV.

The V and J genes are TRBV5-1 and TRBJ2-2, with 8 positions matching TRBD1. Germline-derived CDR1 and CDR2 are SGHRS and YFSETQ. After removal of 4 bases from V and 5 bases from J, the junction contained 10 bases not matched to a gene. There are 16 residues in the CDR3. The CDR3 loop is CASSPRQGRGTGELFF. CDR3 bases: TGCGCCAGCAGCCCAAGACAGGGGCGTGGGACCGGGGAGCTGTTTTTT.

The V and J genes are TRBV2 and TRBJ2-7; 14 bases agree with TRBD2. The V gene's germline CDR1 is SNHLY and CDR2 FYNNEI. The V and J ends lost 1 base and 11 bases, in that order; junction bases with no gene match: 7. The CDR3 is 15 amino acids. The CDR3 protein is CASSEEGTSGSMEYF. The CDR3 DNA reads TGTGCCAGCAGTGAAGAGGGGACTAGCGGGAGTATGGAGTACTTC.

The chain carries TRBV7-8 and TRBJ1-2; no firm D call. The CDR3 is 12 residues long. Germline CDR1 SGHVS, CDR2 FQNEAQ. The V and J ends lost 5 bases and 9 bases respectively, with 13 bases between them. The CDR3 nucleotides read TGTGCCAGCAGCCCCAGCCGGTCTAGCTACACCTTC. This sequence encodes CASSPSRSSYTF.

This rearrangement joins TRBV29-1 to TRBJ2-7; D gene ambiguous. The CDR3 is made up of 14 amino acids. Germline CDR1 SQVTM, CDR2 ANQGSEA. V lost 7 bases and J 0 bases, leaving 16 bases between the germline ends. CDR3 DNA sequence: TGCAGCGCCGGGCAGAGCTTAGACTCCTACGAGCAGTACTTC. Protein sequence: CSAGQSLDSYEQYF.

The chain joins TRBV11-2 to TRBJ2-3, with TRBD2 identical over 7 bases. The CDR3 loop spans 12 amino acids. Germline trimming cut 1 base from V and 8 bases from J; bases unmatched to any gene: 0. Per germline, CDR1 SGHAT and CDR2 FQNNGV. CDR3 protein: CASSLAGGTQYF. The CDR3 DNA is TGTGCCAGCAGCTTAGCGGGAGGTACGCAGTATTTT. Looking up the rest from reference TRBV11-2 and TRBJ2-3 gives the full variable domain: EAGVAQSPRYKIIEKRQSVAFWCNPISGHATLYWYQQILGQGPKLLIQFQNNGVVDDSQLPKDRFSAERLKGVDSTLKIQPAKLEDSAVYLCASSLAGGTQYFGPGTRLTVL.

This chain links TRBV5-8 with TRBJ1-2; D unresolved. With 0 bases removed from V and 3 bases from J, the gap between germline ends came to 9 bases. Germline-derived CDR1 and CDR2 are SGHTS and YDEGEE. The CDR3 runs to 14 residues. The CDR3 DNA reads as TGTGCCAGCAGCTTGGTGGGTCGGGACTATGGCTACACCTTC. Translation gives CASSLVGRDYGYTF.